These 16 T cell receptor beta chains share one sample of origin, sequenced in a study of blood T cell repertoires in COVID-19. Clones were read by immunoSEQ multiplex PCR, and TCRdb kept only the in-frame ones, dropping some. This repertoire shows 90,000 or so clones, approximately 91% found once; its top ten account for around 1.8%. The sample was peripheral blood. These receptors all come from a human donor with active COVID-19. The donor label of this sample is uncertain.

The chain has TRBV5-1 and TRBJ2-3, with 8 bases lining up with TRBD2. The V gene end was trimmed by 0 bases and the J gene end by 3 bases; junction bases not matched to a gene: 12. CDR3 length: 18 residues. In germline, CDR1 is SGHRS, CDR2 YFSETQ. CDR3 region: CASSLVPGIAGPTDTQYF. In nucleotides, the CDR3 is TGCGCCAGCAGCTTGGTCCCCGGAATAGCGGGGCCAACAGATACGCAGTATTTT.

This clone was detected once. The V call is TRBV7-2, the J call TRBJ2-7, with 14 bases matching TRBD2. V was pared by 4 bases and J by 9 bases, with 8 bases of the junction left unmatched. This CDR3 is built from 15 residues. The germline gives CDR1 SGHTA, CDR2 FQGNSA. Here the CDR3 DNA reads TGTGCCAGCAGCTCGTGGACTAGCGGGGGGTTACCGCAGTACTTC. This codes for CASSSWTSGGLPQYF.

The gene calls are TRBV7-9 and TRBJ2-5; possible D gene TRBD1, 5 bases. V dropped 2 bases and J dropped 6 bases, with 19 bases sitting between them. Germline loops: CDR1 SEHNR, CDR2 FQNEAQ (reference sequence). The CDR3 length is 16 residues. CDR3: CASSLTVPGSQKTQYF. DNA of the CDR3: TGTGCCAGCAGCTTAACAGTTCCAGGGTCTCAAAAGACCCAGTACTTC.

The chain carries TRBV18 and TRBJ1-2, with D hard to call. This CDR3 region has 13 residues. V lost 3 bases and J 6 bases, leaving 11 bases between the germline ends. Germline loops: CDR1 KGHSH, CDR2 LQKENI. DNA for the CDR3: TGTGCCAGCTCACCCGTTAAAGGAGATGGCTACACCTTC. Protein product: CASSPVKGDGYTF.

The J gene is TRBJ1-1, the V gene TRBV20-1, with D possibly TRBD1 on 6 matching bases. The CDR3 is made up of 14 amino acids. Trimming took 3 bases from V and 1 from J, leaving 12 bases between them. Germline lookup yields CDR1 DFQATT and CDR2 SNEGSKA (reference sequence). CDR3 sequence reads: CSASRDTANTEAFF. The CDR3 DNA sequence: TGCAGTGCTAGTCGGGACACGGCGAACACTGAAGCTTTCTTT.

The CDR3 DNA is TGTGCCAGCAGCCTTAGGACAGGAGCTAACTATGGCTACACCTTC. Protein: CASSLRTGANYGYTF. The chain has TRBV5-5 and TRBJ1-2; 7 bases match TRBD1. The CDR3 totals 15 residues. Germline V lookup: CDR1 SGHKS, CDR2 YYEKEE (reference sequence). The V and J ends lost 4 bases and 0 bases, in that order; junction bases with no gene match: 6.

This clone occurred a few times. The chain employs TRBV28 and TRBJ2-1; TRBD2 aligns across 9 bases. The CDR3 has 18 residues. Germline CDR1 reads MDHEN; CDR2 reads SYDVKM. Trimming at V came to 4 bases and at J to 7 bases, leaving 17 bases not matched to a gene. CDR3 DNA sequence: TGTGCCAGCAGTTCTCTGGGATGGGGCGGGGGGGCCGGTAATGAGCAGTTCTTC. Its protein product is CASSSLGWGGGAGNEQFF. The variable domain in full, with the rest retrieved from reference TRBV28 and TRBJ2-1, is DVKVTQSSRYLVKRTGEKVFLECVQDMDHENMFWYRQDPGLGLRLIYFSYDVKMKEKGDIPEGYSVSREKKERFSLILESASTNQTSMYLCASSSLGWGGGAGNEQFFGPGTRLTVL.

This clone was recorded only once. The rearrangement uses TRBV3-1 (or the pseudogene TRBV3-2) and TRBJ2-7; 8 nucleotides align to TRBD2. The CDR3 has 14 residues. J lost 3 bases, V lost 3 bases, and 4 bases had no gene match. The germline V gene encodes CDR1 LGHDT and CDR2 YNNKEL (reference sequence). CDR3 loop: CASSHSGGGYEQYF. Written as DNA, the CDR3 is TGTGCCAGCAGCCACAGCGGGGGCGGCTACGAGCAGTACTTC.

The J gene is TRBJ2-5, the V gene TRBV5-4; the match to TRBD2 covers 10 bases. The CDR3 length is 17 residues. After removal of 0 bases from V and 2 bases from J, the junction contained 7 bases not matched to a gene. CDR1 and CDR2 (germline): SGHNT, YYREEE (reference sequence). In DNA form, the CDR3 reads TGTGCCAGCAGCTTGGAAGCGGGGGGGCCGGGACAAGAGACCCAGTACTTC. Protein: CASSLEAGGPGQETQYF. The full variable domain, in which reference TRBV5-4 and TRBJ2-5 provide the parts outside the CDR3, is ETGVTQSPTHLIKTRGQQVTLRCSSQSGHNTVSWYQQALGQGPQFIFQYYREEENGRGNFPPRFSGLQFPNYSSELNVNALELDDSALYLCASSLEAGGPGQETQYFGPGTRLLVL.

The rearrangement uses TRBV7-9 and TRBJ2-5, with 10 positions matching TRBD1. CDR1 is SEHNR, CDR2 FQNEAQ, per germline (reference sequence). This CDR3 comprises 17 residues. V lost 4 bases to trimming and J lost 0 bases; unmatched junction nucleotides: 8. The CDR3: CASSSPPGQGNQETQYF. The DNA for the CDR3 is TGTGCCAGCAGCTCCCCACCGGGACAGGGGAACCAAGAGACCCAGTACTTC.

As concerns this clone: The sample contains more than one DNA sequence encoding this CDR3. The chain uses TRBV6-1 and TRBJ2-1; 9 bases map to TRBD1. CDR1 MNHNS and CDR2 SASEGT come from the germline V gene. The CDR3 length is 16 residues. V shed 4 bases, J shed 2 bases, and the junction held 6 bases outside the gene matches. CDR3 in amino acids: CASSVSGTGPYNEQFF. As DNA, the CDR3 is TGTGCCAGCAGTGTCTCCGGGACAGGGCCCTACAATGAGCAGTTCTTC.

The V call is TRBV7-6, the J call TRBJ2-5; unclear D gene. Trimming removed 7 bases from V and 0 bases from J, with 12 bases in between. CDR3 length: 14 amino acids. Germline CDR1 and CDR2: SGHVS and FNYEAQ. The CDR3 spells CASTDNRYQETQYF. The DNA of the CDR3 is TGTGCCAGCACCGACAACAGATACCAAGAGACCCAGTACTTC.

V is TRBV5-1 and J is TRBJ1-1; D is uncertain. The ends were cut back, 4 bases at V and 0 bases at J, with 7 bases in the middle. The CDR3 totals 13 residues. Germline V gives CDR1 SGHRS, CDR2 YFSETQ. This CDR3 is CASSQDVNTEAFF. CDR3 DNA sequence: TGCGCCAGCAGCCAGGATGTGAACACTGAAGCTTTCTTT.

This sequence joins TRBV5-1 and TRBJ2-5; 10 nucleotides agree with TRBD1. Germline CDR1 SGHRS, CDR2 YFSETQ. This CDR3 has 15 amino acids. V shed 4 bases, J shed 4 bases, and the junction held 7 bases outside the gene matches. CDR3: CASSRGTGEGETQYF. CDR3 in DNA: TGCGCCAGCAGCCGGGGGACAGGGGAAGGAGAGACCCAGTACTTC.

This chain uses TRBV4-2 with TRBJ1-2; 8 positions match TRBD1. Germline CDR1 LGHNA, CDR2 YNFKEQ. After removal of 4 bases from V and 7 bases from J, the junction contained 14 bases not matched to a gene. The CDR3 covers 16 residues. CDR3 coding DNA: TGTGCCAGCAGCCCCATACCCTCAGGGGGCGCGGGTGGCTACACCTTC. The encoded protein is CASSPIPSGGAGGYTF.

CDR3 residues: CASSPSGGYNEQFF. The CDR3 DNA sequence: TGCGCCAGCAGCCCTAGCGGGGGCTACAATGAGCAGTTCTTC. The V call is TRBV5-1, the J call TRBJ2-1, with 10 bases lining up with TRBD2. The CDR3 consists of 14 residues. Germline assignment: CDR1 SGHRS and CDR2 YFSETQ. J lost 3 bases, V lost 4 bases, and 1 base had no gene match.